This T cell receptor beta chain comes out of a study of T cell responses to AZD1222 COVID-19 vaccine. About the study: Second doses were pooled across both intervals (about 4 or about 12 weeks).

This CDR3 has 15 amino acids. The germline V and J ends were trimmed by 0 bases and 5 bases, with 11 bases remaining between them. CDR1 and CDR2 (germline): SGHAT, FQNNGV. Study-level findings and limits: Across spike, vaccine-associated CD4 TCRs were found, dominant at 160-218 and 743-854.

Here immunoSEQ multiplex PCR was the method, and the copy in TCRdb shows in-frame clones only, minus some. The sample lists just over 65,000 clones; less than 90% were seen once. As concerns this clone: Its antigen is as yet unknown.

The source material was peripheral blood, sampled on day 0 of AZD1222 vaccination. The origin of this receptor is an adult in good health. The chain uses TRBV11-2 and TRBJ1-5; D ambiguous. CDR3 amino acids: CASSLDLRRDQPQHF. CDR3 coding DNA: TGTGCCAGCAGCTTAGATCTCCGTAGGGATCAGCCCCAGCATTTT.